This TCR beta chain stems from a study of T cell changes during pregnancy in multiple sclerosis. Repertoires were generated with immunoSEQ multiplex PCR, while TCRdb's copy carries only in-frame clones and drops some. The sample lists about 120,000 clones, roughly 92% seen once, with under 7% in the top ten. In germline, CDR1 is MNHEY, CDR2 SVGAGI. J lost 8 bases, V lost 5 bases, and 13 bases had no gene match. The CDR3 length is 15 residues. The receptor was derived from a female donor with multiple sclerosis, enrolled in a pregnancy study. Sequenced material: peripheral blood, taken before pregnancy. The chain has TRBV6-5 and TRBJ1-2; 8 nucleotides line up with TRBD1. The CDR3 reads CASSKSSGQGFGYTF. DNA for the CDR3: TGTGCCAGCAGTAAGTCCTCCGGACAGGGATTCGGCTACACCTTC.